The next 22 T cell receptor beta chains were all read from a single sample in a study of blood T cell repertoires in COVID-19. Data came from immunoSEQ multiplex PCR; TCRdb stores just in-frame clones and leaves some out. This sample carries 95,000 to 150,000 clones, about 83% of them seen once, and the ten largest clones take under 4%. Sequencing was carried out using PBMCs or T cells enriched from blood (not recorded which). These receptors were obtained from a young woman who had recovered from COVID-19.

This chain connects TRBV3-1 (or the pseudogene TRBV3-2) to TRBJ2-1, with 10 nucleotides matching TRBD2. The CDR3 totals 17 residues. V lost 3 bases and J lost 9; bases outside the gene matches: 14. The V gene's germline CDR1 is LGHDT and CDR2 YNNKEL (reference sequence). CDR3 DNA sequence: TGTGCCAGCAGCCACAGAAACGGCCTAGCGGGAGTGGGTGAGCAGTTCTTC. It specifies CASSHRNGLAGVGEQFF.

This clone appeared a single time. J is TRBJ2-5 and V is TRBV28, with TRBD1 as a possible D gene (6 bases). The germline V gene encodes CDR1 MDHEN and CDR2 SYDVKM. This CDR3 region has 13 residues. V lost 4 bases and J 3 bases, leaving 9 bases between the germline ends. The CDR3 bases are TGTGCCAGCAGTTCCCGACAGGAAGAGACCCAGTACTTC. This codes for CASSSRQEETQYF.

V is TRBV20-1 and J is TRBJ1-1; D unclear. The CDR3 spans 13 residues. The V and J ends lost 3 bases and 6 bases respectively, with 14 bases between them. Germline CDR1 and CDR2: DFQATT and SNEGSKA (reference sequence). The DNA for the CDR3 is TGCAGTGCTAGTTCGGGAGGCAGCCCTGAAGCTTTCTTT. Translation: CSASSGGSPEAFF.

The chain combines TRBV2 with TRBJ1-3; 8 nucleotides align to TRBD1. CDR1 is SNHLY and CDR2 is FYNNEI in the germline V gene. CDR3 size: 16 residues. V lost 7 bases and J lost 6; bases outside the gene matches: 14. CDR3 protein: CASNPHAGQAPNTIYF. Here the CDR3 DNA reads TGTGCCAGCAATCCTCATGCGGGACAGGCGCCAAACACCATATATTTT.

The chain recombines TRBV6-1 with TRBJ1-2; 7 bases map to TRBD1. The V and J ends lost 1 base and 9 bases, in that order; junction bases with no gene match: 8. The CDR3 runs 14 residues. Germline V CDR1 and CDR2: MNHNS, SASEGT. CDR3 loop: CASSEGAGGRSYTF. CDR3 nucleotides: TGTGCCAGCAGTGAAGGGGCAGGGGGAAGGAGCTACACCTTC.

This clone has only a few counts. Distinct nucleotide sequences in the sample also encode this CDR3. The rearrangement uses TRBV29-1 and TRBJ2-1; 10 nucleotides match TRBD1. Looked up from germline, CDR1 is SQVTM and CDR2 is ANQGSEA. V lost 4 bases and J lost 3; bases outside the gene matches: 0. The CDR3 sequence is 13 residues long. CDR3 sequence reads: CSVGTGGYNEQFF. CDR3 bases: TGCAGCGTTGGGACAGGGGGCTACAATGAGCAGTTCTTC.

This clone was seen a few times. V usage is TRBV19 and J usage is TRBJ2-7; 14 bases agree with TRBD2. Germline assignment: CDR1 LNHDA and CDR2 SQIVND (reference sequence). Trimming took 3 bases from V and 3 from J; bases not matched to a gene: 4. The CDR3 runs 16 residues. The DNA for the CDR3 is TGTGCCAGTAGTATGGGGACTAGCGGGAGTGTCTACGAGCAGTACTTC. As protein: CASSMGTSGSVYEQYF.

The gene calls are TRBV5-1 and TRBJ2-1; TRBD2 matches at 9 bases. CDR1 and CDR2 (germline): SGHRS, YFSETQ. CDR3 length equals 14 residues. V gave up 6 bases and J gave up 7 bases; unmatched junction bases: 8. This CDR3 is CASTLAGVKNEQFF. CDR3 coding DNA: TGCGCCAGCACCTTAGCGGGAGTCAAGAATGAGCAGTTCTTC.

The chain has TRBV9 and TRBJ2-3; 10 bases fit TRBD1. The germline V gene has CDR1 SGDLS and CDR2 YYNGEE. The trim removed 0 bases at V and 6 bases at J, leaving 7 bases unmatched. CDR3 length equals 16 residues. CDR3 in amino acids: CASSVARDRGMDTQYF. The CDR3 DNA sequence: TGTGCCAGCAGCGTAGCTCGGGACAGGGGAATGGATACGCAGTATTTT.

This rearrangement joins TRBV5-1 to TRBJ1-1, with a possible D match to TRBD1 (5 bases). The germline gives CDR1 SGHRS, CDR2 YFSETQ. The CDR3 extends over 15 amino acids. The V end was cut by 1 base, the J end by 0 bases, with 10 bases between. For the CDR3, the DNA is TGCGCCAGCAGCTTGAACCCAGGGATGAACACTGAAGCTTTCTTT. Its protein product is CASSLNPGMNTEAFF.

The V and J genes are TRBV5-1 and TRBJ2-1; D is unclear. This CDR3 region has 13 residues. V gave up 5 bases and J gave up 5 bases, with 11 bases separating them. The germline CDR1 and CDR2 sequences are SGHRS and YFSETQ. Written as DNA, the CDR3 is TGCGCCAGCAGACTATACATGAACAATGAGCAGTTCTTC. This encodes CASRLYMNNEQFF.

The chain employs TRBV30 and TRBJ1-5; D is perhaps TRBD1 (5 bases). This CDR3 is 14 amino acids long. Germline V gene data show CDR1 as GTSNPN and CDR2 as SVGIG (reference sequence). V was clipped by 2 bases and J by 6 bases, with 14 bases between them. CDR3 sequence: CAWSRLTEGQPQHF. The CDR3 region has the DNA TGTGCCTGGAGTAGGTTGACAGAAGGTCAGCCCCAGCATTTT.

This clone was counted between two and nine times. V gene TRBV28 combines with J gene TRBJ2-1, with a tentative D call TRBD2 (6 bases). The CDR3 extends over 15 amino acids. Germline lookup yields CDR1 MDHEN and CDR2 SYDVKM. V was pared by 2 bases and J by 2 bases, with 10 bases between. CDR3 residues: CASSLILATYNEQFF. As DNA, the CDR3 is TGTGCCAGCAGTTTAATCCTAGCGACCTACAATGAGCAGTTCTTC. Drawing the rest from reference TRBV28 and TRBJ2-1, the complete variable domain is DVKVTQSSRYLVKRTGEKVFLECVQDMDHENMFWYRQDPGLGLRLIYFSYDVKMKEKGDIPEGYSVSREKKERFSLILESASTNQTSMYLCASSLILATYNEQFFGPGTRLTVL.

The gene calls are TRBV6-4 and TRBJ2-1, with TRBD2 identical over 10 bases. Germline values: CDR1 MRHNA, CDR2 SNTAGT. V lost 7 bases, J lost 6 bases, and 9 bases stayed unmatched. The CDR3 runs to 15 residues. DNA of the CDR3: TGTGCCAGCAAGGAAACTAGCGGGAATTTCAATGAGCAGTTCTTC. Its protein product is CASKETSGNFNEQFF.

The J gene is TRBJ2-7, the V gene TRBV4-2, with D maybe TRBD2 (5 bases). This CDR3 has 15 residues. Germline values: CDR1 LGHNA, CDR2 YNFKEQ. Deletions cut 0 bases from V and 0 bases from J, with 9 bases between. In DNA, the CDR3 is TGTGCCAGCAGCCAAGATCGTGGGAGCTCCTACGAGCAGTACTTC. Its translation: CASSQDRGSSYEQYF.

Here the CDR3 reads CSAGTSLEQYF. CDR3 bases: TGCAGTGCTGGGACTAGTCTAGAGCAGTACTTC. This chain joins TRBV20-1 and TRBJ2-7; 8 bases line up with TRBD2. Trimming removed 5 bases from V and 7 bases from J; junction bases left unmatched: 4. CDR3 length equals 11 residues. Germline V gene lookup returns CDR1 DFQATT and CDR2 SNEGSKA (reference sequence).

DNA of the CDR3: TGTGCCAGCAGCCACGGGACTATGGGGGGGAATGAGCAGTTCTTC. It codes for CASSHGTMGGNEQFF. This chain connects TRBV3-1 (or the pseudogene TRBV3-2) to TRBJ2-1; 7 bases are shared with TRBD2. This CDR3 contains 15 residues. Germline V gives CDR1 LGHDT, CDR2 YNNKEL (reference sequence). V shed 3 bases and J 7 bases; nucleotides not matched to a gene: 9.

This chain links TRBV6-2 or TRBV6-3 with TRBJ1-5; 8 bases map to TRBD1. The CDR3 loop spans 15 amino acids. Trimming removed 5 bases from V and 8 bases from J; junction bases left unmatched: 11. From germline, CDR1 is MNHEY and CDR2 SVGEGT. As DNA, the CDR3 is TGTGCCAGCAGTCGGACAGCAGGGGGCGGAAAGCCCCAGCATTTT. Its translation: CASSRTAGGGKPQHF.

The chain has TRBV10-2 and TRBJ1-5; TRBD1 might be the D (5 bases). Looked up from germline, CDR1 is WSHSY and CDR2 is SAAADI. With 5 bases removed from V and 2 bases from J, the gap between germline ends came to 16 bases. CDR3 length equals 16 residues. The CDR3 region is CASSPWGVLGNQPQHF. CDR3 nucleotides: TGCGCCAGCAGTCCATGGGGGGTTCTTGGCAATCAGCCCCAGCATTTT.

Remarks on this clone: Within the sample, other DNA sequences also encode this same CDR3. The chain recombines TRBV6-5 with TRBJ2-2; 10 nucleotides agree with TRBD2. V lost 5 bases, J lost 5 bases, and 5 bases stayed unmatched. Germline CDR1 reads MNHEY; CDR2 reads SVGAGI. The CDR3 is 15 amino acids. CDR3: CASSPSGRGTGELFF. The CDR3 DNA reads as TGTGCCAGCAGTCCAAGCGGGAGGGGAACCGGGGAGCTGTTTTTT.

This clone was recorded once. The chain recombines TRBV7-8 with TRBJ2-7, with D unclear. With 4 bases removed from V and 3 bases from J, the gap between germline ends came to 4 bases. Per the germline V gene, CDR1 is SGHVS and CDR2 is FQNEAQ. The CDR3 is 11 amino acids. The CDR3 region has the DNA TGTGCCAGCAGCTCAGACTACGAGCAGTACTTC. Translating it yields CASSSDYEQYF.

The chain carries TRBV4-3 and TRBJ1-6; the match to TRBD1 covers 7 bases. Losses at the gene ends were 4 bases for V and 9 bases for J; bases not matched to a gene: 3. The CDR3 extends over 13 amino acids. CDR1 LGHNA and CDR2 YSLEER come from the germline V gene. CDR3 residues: CASSPYRGSPLHF. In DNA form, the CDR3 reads TGCGCCAGCAGCCCGTACAGGGGTTCACCCCTCCACTTT.